This T cell receptor beta chain was recorded in a study of blood T cell repertoires in COVID-19. At the level of the study: Researchers got acute and convalescent COVID-19 samples from the United States, Italy and Spain.

Trimming left V 3 bases short and J 5 bases short, with 9 bases between. Germline loops: CDR1 SGDLS, CDR2 YYNGEE. The CDR3 is 13 residues long. Repertoires were generated with immunoSEQ multiplex PCR, while TCRdb's copy carries only in-frame clones and drops some. This sample has about 72,000 clones, with 85% to 90% found just once. This TCR was sampled from a man aged 65 to 79 with active or convalescent COVID-19. The V gene is TRBV9, the J gene TRBJ1-5; tentative D call: TRBD1 (6 bases). The sample taken for sequencing was peripheral blood. In DNA form, the CDR3 reads TGTGCCAGCAGCGCTGGACAGTATCAGCCCCAGCATTTT. Amino acids: CASSAGQYQPQHF.